This section outlines one T cell receptor (beta chain) sequence together with its context. The antigen is not known. No cell sorting was done before RNA was extracted from the tissue. CDR1 is LGHNA, CDR2 YNFKEQ, per germline. The CDR3 consists of 13 residues. A modified ARM-PCR protocol with three rounds of nested PCR amplified TCRbeta. One entry per CDR3 protein results from TCRdb running MiXCR on the multiplex PCR reads. The table includes around 140,000 distinct CDR3 sequences, 60% to 70% detected once. This record comes from a study of tumor and adjacent non-tumor tissue in lung cancer. The study, taken as a whole, reports: TCR diversity was significantly greater in tumor than normal lung tissue. In normal lung, the top 100 clones were significantly more dominant than in tumor.

This chain joins TRBV4-2 and TRBJ2-7, with D unclear. The sequence was obtained from a man aged 55 to 69 with small cell lung cancer. Sequencing was performed on lung tumor tissue. The CDR3 bases are TGTGTCAGTAGCCAAGGTTCTTTCTACGAGCAGTACTTC. It encodes CVSSQGSFYEQYF.